Below, 2 T cell receptor beta chains from the same sample are listed, as sequenced in a study of shared clonotypes between healthy human individuals. TCRdb keeps only in-frame clones here, not all; method: immunoSEQ multiplex PCR. This table has approximately 2,000,000 clones, 85% to 95% appearing once. The source material was naive CD4+ T cells from PBMCs. Subset defined: CD45RA+ positively selected. The receptors come from a man aged 18 to 29 in good health. Some clones in this sample may be carry-over from other donors' samples.

V is TRBV23-1 and J is TRBJ2-3; D is possibly TRBD1 (6 bases). TRBV23-1 is an ORF; its function is uncertain. The CDR3 extends over 15 amino acids. V was clipped by 4 bases and J by 2 bases, with 13 bases between them. The CDR3: CASSPVRTVTDTQYF. The DNA for the CDR3 is TGCGCCAGCAGTCCGGTAAGGACAGTCACAGATACGCAGTATTTT.

This chain joins TRBV6-6 and TRBJ2-3; D is undetermined. V was shortened by 6 bases and J by 2 bases, with 9 bases between the two germline ends. The CDR3 contains 13 residues. Germline values: CDR1 MNHNY, CDR2 SVGAGI (reference sequence). This chain's CDR3 is CASRMGITDTQYF. The CDR3 nucleotides are TGTGCCAGCAGGATGGGTATCACAGATACGCAGTATTTT.